This TCR beta chain stems from a study of early stage breast cancer tumors. This clone was recorded only once. CDR3 length: 14 residues. CDR1 LNHDA and CDR2 SQIVND come from the germline V gene (reference sequence). V was trimmed by 5 bases and J by 3 bases, leaving 14 bases between them. TCRdb's table, derived via immunoSEQ multiplex PCR, lists solely in-frame clones and lacks some. The top ten hold 10% of the sample, which has some 32,000 clones, roughly four fifths seen once. Sequencing was done on a sample of breast tumor tissue. This sequence joins TRBV19 and TRBJ2-7; D is possibly TRBD2 (6 bases). The origin of this receptor is a person under 45 with breast cancer. The CDR3 DNA is TGTGCCAGTAGTCCGAGCCCCGGGAGCTACGAGCAGTACTTC. Translated: CASSPSPGSYEQYF.